The 25 T cell receptor beta chains given below trace back to one sample, sequenced in a study of blood T cells in healthy people across ages. A second roughly 6 to 11 cycle PCR used barcoded and J-beta primers. Each CDR3 protein is one row after TCRdb ran MiXCR on the 5' RACE reads. Here the sample spans approximately 1.5 million distinct CDR3 sequences, about 31% being singletons. Sequenced input: blood. The source is a woman in her 30s in good health.

This clonotype was observed a handful of times. This chain uses TRBV6-5 with TRBJ1-2; D perhaps matches TRBD1 (5 bases). The CDR3 is 14 amino acids. Germline assignment: CDR1 MNHEY and CDR2 SVGAGI. Trimming took 4 bases from V and 5 from J, leaving 14 bases between them. The CDR3 DNA sequence: TGTGCCAGCAGTTCGGGGCCGACAACTTATGGCTACACCTTC. It is translated as CASSSGPTTYGYTF.

The genes are TRBV5-1 and TRBJ1-1; D is uncertain. Germline V gives CDR1 SGHRS, CDR2 YFSETQ. The CDR3 extends over 15 amino acids. V gave up 0 bases and J gave up 6 bases, with 15 bases separating them. CDR3: CASSLGPGRVAEAFF. CDR3 nucleotide sequence: TGCGCCAGCAGCTTGGGACCGGGGAGGGTCGCTGAAGCTTTCTTT.

J is TRBJ1-4 and V is TRBV4-2; possibly TRBD1 for D (5 bases). This CDR3 spans 15 amino acids. Deletions cut 4 bases from V and 7 bases from J, with 16 bases between. The germline V gene has CDR1 LGHNA and CDR2 YNFKEQ. The CDR3 region has the DNA TGTGCCAGCAGCCTTGTGGACACCGGGGGTGAAAAACTGTTTTTT. Its translation is CASSLVDTGGEKLFF.

The chain links TRBV30 to TRBJ1-2, with D perhaps TRBD1 (6 bases). The CDR3 has 18 residues. The V gene's germline CDR1 is GTSNPN and CDR2 SVGIG (reference sequence). V was trimmed by 5 bases and J by 5 bases, leaving 30 bases between them. CDR3 sequence: CAWGLELFRGGQQYGYTF. CDR3 sequence (DNA): TGTGCCTGGGGGTTAGAACTTTTCAGGGGTGGACAGCAATATGGCTACACCTTC.

V and J are TRBV6-1 and TRBJ2-1, with D tentatively TRBD2 (5 bases). Germline V gene data show CDR1 as MNHNS and CDR2 as SASEGT. V shed 6 bases and J shed 5 bases, with 26 bases lying between them. The length of the CDR3 is 18 residues. CDR3 bases: TGTGCCAGCAGGGCTTCTAACGGTGTCGGGATTGGAGACAATGAGCAGTTCTTC. Its translation: CASRASNGVGIGDNEQFF.

CDR3 coding DNA: TGTGCCAGTGGAAGCGGGGTCCAAGAGACCCAGTACTTC. It specifies CASGSGVQETQYF. This sequence joins TRBV19 and TRBJ2-5; 7 bases match TRBD2. The germline gives CDR1 LNHDA, CDR2 SQIVND (reference sequence). The ends lost 8 bases at V and 1 base at J; junction bases unmatched: 4. The CDR3 contains 13 residues. Full variable domain (missing parts from reference TRBV19 and TRBJ2-5): DGGITQSPKYLFRKEGQNVTLSCEQNLNHDAMYWYRQDPGQGLRLIYYSQIVNDFQKGDIAEGYSVSREKKESFPLTVTSAQKNPTAFYLCASGSGVQETQYFGPGTRLLVL.

The sample holds many counts of this clonotype. The CDR3 region is CASSRSGLAGNTDTQYF. The DNA for the CDR3 is TGTGCCAGCAGCCGTTCGGGACTAGCGGGGAACACAGATACGCAGTATTTT. This sequence joins TRBV6-5 and TRBJ2-3, with 13 bases that match TRBD2. The V and J ends lost 6 bases and 2 bases, in that order; junction bases with no gene match: 8. CDR3 size: 17 residues. CDR1 and CDR2 from the germline V gene are MNHEY and SVGAGI.

This clonotype was seen a few times. The chain links TRBV12-3 or TRBV12-4 to TRBJ2-1; weak D call: TRBD2 (5 bases). V was cut by 1 base and J by 2 bases, with 9 bases left in between. The CDR3 contains 15 residues. DNA for the CDR3: TGTGCCAGCAGTTTAGACCGTAGCGCCTACAATGAGCAGTTCTTC. Translating it yields CASSLDRSAYNEQFF.

The rearrangement uses TRBV20-1 and TRBJ2-3; 9 bases line up with TRBD2. This CDR3 has 17 residues. Germline-derived CDR1 and CDR2 are DFQATT and SNEGSKA (reference sequence). The J segment lost 2 bases and the V segment lost 1 base, leaving 10 bases of the junction unmatched. The CDR3 DNA is TGCAGTGCTAGAGGGCTAGCGGGAAGGGGTATCACAGATACGCAGTATTTT. Translation: CSARGLAGRGITDTQYF.

This chain joins TRBV27 and TRBJ2-3; the D gene is possibly TRBD2 (6 bases). Trimming cost V 8 bases and J 5 bases, with 17 bases left between them. From germline, CDR1 is MNHEY and CDR2 SMNVEV (reference sequence). There are 14 residues in the CDR3. Here the CDR3 DNA reads TGTGCCAGCCGGGACTTTCACGGGGGAGATACGCAGTATTTT. The encoded protein is CASRDFHGGDTQYF.

V usage is TRBV5-1 and J usage is TRBJ2-2; no clear D gene. Germline V gene lookup returns CDR1 SGHRS and CDR2 YFSETQ. The ends were cut back, 7 bases at V and 6 bases at J, with 7 bases in the middle. This CDR3 is built from 11 residues. This CDR3 is CASRFAGELFF. The CDR3 DNA is TGCGCCAGCCGGTTTGCCGGGGAGCTGTTTTTT.

J is TRBJ2-3 and V is TRBV5-1; D is tentatively TRBD1 or TRBD2 (5 bases each). Looked up from germline, CDR1 is SGHRS and CDR2 is YFSETQ. V lost 2 bases and J lost 2, with 12 bases in between. This CDR3 region has 15 residues. Here the CDR3 DNA reads TGCGCCAGCAGCTTAGACGGGGACCCCACAGATACGCAGTATTTT. This encodes CASSLDGDPTDTQYF.

This clonotype was observed a few times. The gene calls are TRBV5-4 and TRBJ2-7; 9 bases fit TRBD1. The CDR3 sequence is 15 residues long. The J segment lost 2 bases and the V segment lost 0 bases, leaving 3 bases of the junction unmatched. Germline CDR1 and CDR2: SGHNT and YYREEE (reference sequence). The CDR3: CASSLVGTGTYEQYF. The CDR3 DNA is TGTGCCAGCAGCTTGGTAGGGACAGGGACCTACGAGCAGTACTTC.

V is TRBV20-1 and J is TRBJ1-4, with D unclear. The CDR3 totals 17 residues. Trimming took 0 bases from V and 1 from J, leaving 15 bases between them. Germline V gene lookup returns CDR1 DFQATT and CDR2 SNEGSKA (reference sequence). The DNA for the CDR3 is TGCAGTGCTAGAGATTCCTCTCCTCTTGGAACTAATGAAAAACTGTTTTTT. The encoded protein is CSARDSSPLGTNEKLFF.

This clonotype was picked up one time. This chain connects TRBV27 to TRBJ1-2; D is unclear. From germline, CDR1 is MNHEY and CDR2 SMNVEV (reference sequence). Between the trimmed V and J ends, which lost 4 bases and 6 bases, there was a span of 9 bases. CDR3 size: 12 residues. The CDR3: CASSYKGNGYTF. In DNA form, the CDR3 reads TGTGCCAGCAGTTATAAGGGAAATGGCTACACCTTC.

This rearrangement joins TRBV7-9 to TRBJ1-2, with a possible D match to TRBD1 (6 bases). CDR3 length: 16 residues. Germline-derived CDR1 and CDR2 are SEHNR and FQNEAQ (reference sequence). Trimming cost V 0 bases and J 6 bases, with 17 bases left between them. The DNA of the CDR3 is TGTGCCAGCAGCTTAGCTAAGGGGGTTTCATTAGATGGCTACACCTTC. It encodes CASSLAKGVSLDGYTF. The entire variable domain, with the rest obtained from reference TRBV7-9 and TRBJ1-2, is as follows: DTGVSQNPRHKITKRGQNVTFRCDPISEHNRLYWYRQTLGQGPEFLTYFQNEAQLEKSRLLSDRFSAERPKGSFSTLEIQRTEQGDSAMYLCASSLAKGVSLDGYTFGSGTRLTVV.

The chain links TRBV28 to TRBJ2-6, with 7 bases fitting TRBD2. Trimming at V came to 8 bases and at J to 4 bases, leaving 8 bases not matched to a gene. This CDR3 contains 15 residues. From germline, CDR1 is MDHEN and CDR2 SYDVKM. CDR3 sequence (DNA): TGTGCCAGCGCCCCTGCGGGGGAGGGGGCCAACGTCCTGACTTTC. Translated: CASAPAGEGANVLTF.

The chain couples TRBV25-1 to TRBJ2-3, with D unresolved. Germline V gene lookup returns CDR1 MGHDK and CDR2 SYGVNS. The CDR3 loop spans 15 amino acids. V dropped 0 bases and J dropped 5 bases, with 12 bases sitting between them. In nucleotides, the CDR3 is TGTGCCAGCAGTGAATATAAGGCGATACAAGATACGCAGTATTTT. Its protein is CASSEYKAIQDTQYF.

This CDR3 reads CASSEPGFYEQYF. The DNA for the CDR3 is TGTGCCAGCAGTGAACCCGGTTTTTACGAGCAGTACTTC. The chain carries TRBV2 and TRBJ2-7; D gene unclear. The CDR3 has 13 amino acids. Per germline, CDR1 SNHLY and CDR2 FYNNEI. V shed 2 bases and J shed 4 bases, with 9 bases lying between them.

This clonotype came up a few times. This chain joins TRBV9 and TRBJ2-1; perhaps TRBD2 as D (6 bases). V gave up 1 base and J gave up 8 bases, with 13 bases separating them. This CDR3 has 14 residues. Germline CDR1 and CDR2: SGDLS and YYNGEE. The CDR3 region is CASSVSGRGDEQFF. The CDR3 nucleotides are TGTGCCAGCAGCGTATCCGGGAGAGGGGATGAGCAGTTCTTC. The whole variable domain, remainder taken from reference TRBV9 and TRBJ2-1, is DSGVTQTPKHLITATGQRVTLRCSPRSGDLSVYWYQQSLDQGLQFLIQYYNGEERAKGNILERFSAQQFPDLHSELNLSSLELGDSALYFCASSVSGRGDEQFFGPGTRLTVL.

This clonotype has a handful of counts. The gene calls are TRBV24-1 and TRBJ2-2, with D unclear. V shed 3 bases and J shed 0 bases, with 4 bases lying between them. Germline CDR1 is KGHDR and CDR2 is SFDVKD. The CDR3 runs 14 residues. The DNA of the CDR3 is TGTGCCACCAGTGATCGCTCGAACACCGGGGAGCTGTTTTTT. Amino acids: CATSDRSNTGELFF.

This clonotype was detected ten times or more. V and J are TRBV11-2 and TRBJ2-3; perhaps TRBD1 as D (6 bases). This CDR3 has 14 amino acids. Between the trimmed V and J ends, which lost 5 bases and 2 bases, there was a span of 11 bases. Germline CDR1 is SGHAT and CDR2 is FQNNGV. Here the CDR3 DNA reads TGTGCCAGCAGCCCCGGACAGTTCACAGATACGCAGTATTTT. It encodes CASSPGQFTDTQYF.

The CDR3, as DNA: TGTGCCAGTGGGGTCGCGGGGGCCCTGGGAGAGACCCAGTACTTC. This gives the protein CASGVAGALGETQYF. The chain is built from TRBV28 and TRBJ2-5; a possible D gene is TRBD2 (7 bases). V lost 9 bases to trimming and J lost 4 bases, with 21 bases between them. The CDR3 runs 15 residues. Per germline, CDR1 MDHEN and CDR2 SYDVKM.

The gene calls are TRBV4-2 and TRBJ1-4; the D gene is possibly TRBD1 (6 bases). Germline CDR1 reads LGHNA; CDR2 reads YNFKEQ. There are 14 residues in the CDR3. The V end lost 2 bases, the J end lost 6 bases, and 10 bases lay between the germline ends. The CDR3 loop reads CASSQPTGYEKLFF. CDR3 sequence (DNA): TGTGCCAGCAGCCAACCCACAGGGTATGAAAAACTGTTTTTT.

Regarding this clonotype: A read error is possible here, since a much larger clone lies one base away. The rearrangement links TRBV5-8 to TRBJ2-5, with D tentatively TRBD1 (7 bases). Germline V gene lookup returns CDR1 SGHTS and CDR2 YDEGEE. Trimming left V 5 bases short and J 9 bases short, with 26 bases between. The CDR3 totals 16 residues. This CDR3 reads CASREGAREFVEAQYF. The DNA for the CDR3 is TGTGCCAGCAGAGAGGGGGCTCGGGAGTTCGTGGAGGCCCAGTACTTC.